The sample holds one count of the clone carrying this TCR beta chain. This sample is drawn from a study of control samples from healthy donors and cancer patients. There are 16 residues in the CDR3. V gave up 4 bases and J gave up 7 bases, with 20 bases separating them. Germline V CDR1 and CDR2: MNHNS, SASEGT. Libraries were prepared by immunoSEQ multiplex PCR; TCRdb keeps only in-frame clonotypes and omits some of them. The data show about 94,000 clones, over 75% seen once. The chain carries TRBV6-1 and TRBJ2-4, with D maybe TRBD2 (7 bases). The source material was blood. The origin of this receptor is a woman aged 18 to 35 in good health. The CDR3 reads CASSGARLAQGNIQYF. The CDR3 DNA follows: TGTGCCAGCAGTGGAGCCCGACTAGCCCAGGGGAACATTCAGTACTTC.